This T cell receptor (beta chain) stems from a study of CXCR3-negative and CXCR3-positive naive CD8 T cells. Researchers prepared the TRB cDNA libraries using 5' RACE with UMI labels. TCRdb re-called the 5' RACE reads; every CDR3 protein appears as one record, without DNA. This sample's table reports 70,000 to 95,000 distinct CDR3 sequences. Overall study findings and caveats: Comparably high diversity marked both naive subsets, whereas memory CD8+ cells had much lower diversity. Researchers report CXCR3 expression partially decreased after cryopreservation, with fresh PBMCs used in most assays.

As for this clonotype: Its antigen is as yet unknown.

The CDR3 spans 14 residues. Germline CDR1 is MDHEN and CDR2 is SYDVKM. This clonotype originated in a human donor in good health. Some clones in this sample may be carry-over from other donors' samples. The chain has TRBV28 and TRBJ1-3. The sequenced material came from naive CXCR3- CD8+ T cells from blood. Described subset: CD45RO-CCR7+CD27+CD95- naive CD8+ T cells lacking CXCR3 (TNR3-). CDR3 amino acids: CASSLRLDGNTIYF.